Following are 3 T cell receptor beta chains from one sample sequenced in a study of cytomegalovirus exposure and HLA in healthy donors. The PCR contained 60 Vbeta and 13 Jbeta primers. The table came from immunoSEQ multiplex PCR; TCRdb's copy has only in-frame clones and leaves some out. The data contain about 120,000 clones, 60% to 75% of them singletons. Sample: PBMCs. These receptors all stem from a woman aged 35 to 49 in good health and CMV-seropositive.

This clone was found once. The chain combines TRBV7-8 with TRBJ1-3; D is unresolved. Germline loops: CDR1 SGHVS, CDR2 FQNEAQ. V was cut by 6 bases and J by 4 bases, with 16 bases left in between. This CDR3 is 15 amino acids long. For the CDR3, the DNA is TGTGCCAGCAGTGTTCCGCAACAATTCGGAAACACCATATATTTT. It yields the protein CASSVPQQFGNTIYF.

The rearrangement uses TRBV7-2 and TRBJ1-4; D gene ambiguous. The CDR3 length is 14 residues. Germline V gene lookup returns CDR1 SGHTA and CDR2 FQGNSA. V was shortened by 8 bases and J by 4 bases, with 14 bases between the two germline ends. Here the CDR3 DNA reads TGTGCCAGCCGCCGGACGGACTATAATGAAAAACTGTTTTTT. Protein sequence: CASRRTDYNEKLFF.

This clone was counted a few times. J is TRBJ2-1 and V is TRBV7-2; TRBD1 aligns across 8 bases. Germline CDR1 is SGHTA and CDR2 is FQGNSA. The CDR3 totals 14 residues. J was trimmed by 4 bases and V by 5 bases; bases with no gene match: 4. The CDR3 DNA sequence: TGTGCCAGCAGCCTTGACAGGGGATACAATGAGCAGTTCTTC. It encodes CASSLDRGYNEQFF. Drawing the rest from reference TRBV7-2 and TRBJ2-1, the complete variable domain is GAGVSQSPSNKVTEKGKDVELRCDPISGHTALYWYRQSLGQGLEFLIYFQGNSAPDKSGLPSDRFSAERTGGSVSTLTIQRTQQEDSAVYLCASSLDRGYNEQFFGPGTRLTVL.